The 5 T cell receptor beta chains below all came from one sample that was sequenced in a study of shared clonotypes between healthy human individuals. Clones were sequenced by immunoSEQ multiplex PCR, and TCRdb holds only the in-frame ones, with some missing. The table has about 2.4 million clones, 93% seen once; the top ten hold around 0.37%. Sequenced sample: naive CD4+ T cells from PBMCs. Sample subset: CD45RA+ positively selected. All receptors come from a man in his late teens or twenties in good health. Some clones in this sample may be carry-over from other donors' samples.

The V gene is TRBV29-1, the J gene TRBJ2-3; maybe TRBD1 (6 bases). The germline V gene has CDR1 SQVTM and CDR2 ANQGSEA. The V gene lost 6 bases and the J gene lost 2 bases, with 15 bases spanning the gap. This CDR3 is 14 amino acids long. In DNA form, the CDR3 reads TGCAGCGTACTTGGGACACCAAACACAGATACGCAGTATTTT. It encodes CSVLGTPNTDTQYF.

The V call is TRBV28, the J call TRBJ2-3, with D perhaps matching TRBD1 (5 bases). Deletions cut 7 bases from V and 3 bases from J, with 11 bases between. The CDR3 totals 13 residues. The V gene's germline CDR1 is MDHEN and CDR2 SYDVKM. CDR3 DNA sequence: TGTGCCAGCAAGGCCAGGGCGACAGATACGCAGTATTTT. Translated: CASKARATDTQYF.

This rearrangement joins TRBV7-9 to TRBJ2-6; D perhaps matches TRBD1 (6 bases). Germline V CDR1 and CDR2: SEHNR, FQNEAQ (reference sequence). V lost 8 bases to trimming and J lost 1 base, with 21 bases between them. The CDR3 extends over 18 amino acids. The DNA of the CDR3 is TGTGCCAGCTCCCTCCGGGCCAGGGGAACTTCTGGGGCCAACGTCCTGACTTTC. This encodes CASSLRARGTSGANVLTF.

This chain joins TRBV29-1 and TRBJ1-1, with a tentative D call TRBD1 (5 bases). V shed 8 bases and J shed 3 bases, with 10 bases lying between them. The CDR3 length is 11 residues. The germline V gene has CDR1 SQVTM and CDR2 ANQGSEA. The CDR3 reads CSTGGYTEAFF. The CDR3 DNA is TGCAGCACTGGGGGATACACTGAAGCTTTCTTT.

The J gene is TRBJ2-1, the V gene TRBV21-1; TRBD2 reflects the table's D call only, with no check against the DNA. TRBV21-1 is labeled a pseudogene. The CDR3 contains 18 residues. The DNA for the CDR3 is TGTGCCAGCAGCACAGTACTAGCGGGAGCTCCCCCCTACAATGAGCAGTTCTTC. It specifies CASSTVLAGAPPYNEQFF.